The entry below describes one T cell receptor (beta chain). These data are taken from a study of blood T cell repertoires in COVID-19. The CDR3 has 14 residues. V shed 4 bases and J 7 bases; nucleotides not matched to a gene: 4. CDR1 is SNHLY, CDR2 FYNNEI, per germline. TCRdb's table, derived via immunoSEQ multiplex PCR, lists solely in-frame clones and lacks some. Of about 160,000 clones in the sample, more than 80% were seen once. The TCR comes from a woman aged 55-69 years with COVID-19, enrolled during active disease. V usage is TRBV2 and J usage is TRBJ1-2, with 12 bases fitting TRBD1. Sequences were obtained from peripheral blood. The CDR3: CASSAGQGAGGYTF. CDR3 in DNA: TGTGCCAGCAGTGCGGGACAGGGGGCGGGTGGCTACACCTTC.